The text below deals with one T cell receptor beta chain. Its antigen is unknown. The data originate from a study of OX40 agonist ivuxolimab in advanced cancers. Study-level results: In the expanded peripheral T cells, antigen specificity was never determined.

The protocol was immunoSEQ multiplex PCR, while the TCRdb copy is restricted to in-frame clones and leaves out a portion. The sample holds tens of thousands of clones; approximately 79% are singletons and the top ten take approximately 2.6%. The CDR3 spans 15 residues. Germline V gene data show CDR1 as GTSNPN and CDR2 as SVGIG (reference sequence). The V and J ends lost 0 bases and 6 bases respectively, with 14 bases between them. The source was CD4+ or CD8+ T cells sorted from blood, collected in a trial of the OX40 agonist ivuxolimab. The origin of this receptor is an adult with an advanced solid tumor such as melanoma, head and neck, liver or kidney cancer. This chain uses TRBV30 with TRBJ1-4; a weak D match, TRBD1 (6 bases). Written as DNA, the CDR3 is TGTGCCTGGAGTGTACAGGGACCCCGTTATGAAAAACTGTTTTTT. Its protein product is CAWSVQGPRYEKLFF.